This TCR beta chain was documented in a study of shared clonotypes between healthy human individuals. Study summary: Each donor's CD4 naive and CD4 memory cells filled three plates apiece, CD8 naive two, and CD8 memory one.

Study observations and caveats: Rarefaction indicated that sorted-subset sequencing remained incomplete although depth was large.

Data came from immunoSEQ multiplex PCR; TCRdb stores just in-frame clones and leaves some out. The sample lists approximately 590,000 clones, 95% occurring once. Positive CCR7 selection of CD45RO-negative cells yielded the naive CD8 cells, and terminally differentiated effector memory CD45RA+ cells were excluded. The V segment lost 3 bases and the J segment 8 bases; nucleotides outside the gene matches: 4. The CDR3 totals 13 residues. Germline CDR1 reads SGDLS; CDR2 reads YYNGEE. As concerns this clone: Its matching antigen is unknown.

Sequenced: naive CD8+ T cells sorted from blood. The rearrangement uses TRBV9 and TRBJ1-2, with 10 bases identical to TRBD1. The origin of this receptor is a young woman in good health. DNA of the CDR3: TGTGCCAGCAGCGGACAGGGGGCGCGCGGCTACACCTTC. Residues: CASSGQGARGYTF.